These 17 T cell receptor beta chains share one sample of origin, sequenced in a study of blood T cell repertoires in COVID-19. Clones were read by immunoSEQ multiplex PCR, and TCRdb kept only the in-frame ones, dropping some. This sample has 200,000 to 300,000 clones, with around 88% found just once. Sequenced sample: peripheral blood. These receptors originate from a woman aged 80 or older with COVID-19, enrolled during active disease.

The rearrangement uses TRBV6-5 and TRBJ1-4, with 8 bases identical to TRBD1. V dropped 5 bases and J dropped 3; count of bases not matched to a gene: 2. Per the germline V gene, CDR1 is MNHEY and CDR2 is SVGAGI. This CDR3 has 14 amino acids. This CDR3 reads CASSNRGANEKLFF. In DNA form, the CDR3 reads TGTGCCAGCAGTAACAGGGGGGCTAATGAAAAACTGTTTTTT.

This clone was counted only a few times. The chain couples TRBV27 to TRBJ1-5; D remains ambiguous. V lost 5 bases and J lost 0, with 8 bases in between. CDR3 length equals 14 residues. Germline V gives CDR1 MNHEY, CDR2 SMNVEV (reference sequence). CDR3 nucleotides: TGTGCCAGCAGTCCCGTACATAGCAATCAGCCCCAGCATTTT. It encodes CASSPVHSNQPQHF.

This clone is a singleton in its sample. The V and J genes are TRBV9 and TRBJ1-1; D remains unclear. Trimming took 2 bases from V and 7 from J, leaving 15 bases between them. The germline V gene encodes CDR1 SGDLS and CDR2 YYNGEE. This CDR3 has 14 amino acids. In DNA form, the CDR3 reads TGTGCCAGCAGCGTTGCTGCCGGAGAGGGTGAAGCTTTCTTT. Translating it yields CASSVAAGEGEAFF.

A word on this clone: Other DNA sequences in this sample translate to the same CDR3. The rearrangement uses TRBV5-1 and TRBJ1-4; 7 nucleotides agree with TRBD1. This CDR3 comprises 14 residues. The trim removed 0 bases at V and 7 bases at J, leaving 3 bases unmatched. Looked up from germline, CDR1 is SGHRS and CDR2 is YFSETQ. DNA of the CDR3: TGCGCCAGCAGCTTGGGACAGGGTGGTGAAAAACTGTTTTTT. Translating it yields CASSLGQGGEKLFF. The variable domain in full, completed from reference TRBV5-1 and TRBJ1-4, reads KAGVTQTPRYLIKTRGQQVTLSCSPISGHRSVSWYQQTPGQGLQFLFEYFSETQRNKGNFPGRFSGRQFSNSRSEMNVSTLELGDSALYLCASSLGQGGEKLFFGSGTQLSVL.

V usage is TRBV11-2 and J usage is TRBJ2-3; TRBD2 agrees at 8 bases. Germline V gene lookup returns CDR1 SGHAT and CDR2 FQNNGV. This CDR3 has 17 amino acids. The V and J ends lost 1 base and 3 bases, in that order; junction bases with no gene match: 9. The CDR3 is CASSLGSGGAGTDTQYF. The CDR3 coding sequence is TGTGCCAGCAGCTTAGGATCCGGGGGGGCGGGGACAGATACGCAGTATTTT. Complete variable domain (other parts from reference TRBV11-2 and TRBJ2-3): EAGVAQSPRYKIIEKRQSVAFWCNPISGHATLYWYQQILGQGPKLLIQFQNNGVVDDSQLPKDRFSAERLKGVDSTLKIQPAKLEDSAVYLCASSLGSGGAGTDTQYFGPGTRLTVL.

This chain joins TRBV19 and TRBJ2-4; the D gene is possibly TRBD1 (7 bases). The V end was cut by 6 bases, the J end by 0 bases, with 18 bases between. The germline V gene encodes CDR1 LNHDA and CDR2 SQIVND (reference sequence). The length of the CDR3 is 17 residues. DNA for the CDR3: TGTGCCAGTAGCCAAAGGCGGGACAGAACAGCCAAAAACATTCAGTACTTC. This sequence encodes CASSQRRDRTAKNIQYF.

This clone appeared a few times. The genes are TRBV29-1 and TRBJ1-2, with TRBD1 matching 7 bases. This CDR3 has 16 residues. The germline CDR1 and CDR2 sequences are SQVTM and ANQGSEA. J lost 2 bases, V lost 3 bases, and 12 bases had no gene match. CDR3 sequence reads: CSVENRGEGANYGYTF. The CDR3 bases are TGCAGCGTTGAGAACAGGGGAGAGGGGGCCAACTATGGCTACACCTTC.

The rearrangement links TRBV6-5 to TRBJ1-1, with 9 bases lining up with TRBD1. With 6 bases clipped from V and 1 base from J, the junction kept 3 bases outside the gene matches. The CDR3 is made up of 14 amino acids. The germline gives CDR1 MNHEY, CDR2 SVGAGI. CDR3 bases: TGTGCCAGCAGGCCACAGGGGGCGAACACTGAAGCTTTCTTT. It translates to CASRPQGANTEAFF.

DNA of the CDR3: TGTGCCAGCAGGGGGGCAGGGGGTTTGGGCAATCAGCCCCAGCATTTT. It is translated as CASRGAGGLGNQPQHF. The chain links TRBV28 to TRBJ1-5; 7 bases fit TRBD1. The CDR3 is 16 residues long. In germline, CDR1 is MDHEN, CDR2 SYDVKM. Trimming removed 6 bases from V and 2 bases from J; junction bases left unmatched: 10.

This clone came up once. The chain has TRBV28 and TRBJ2-1, with TRBD1 matching 10 bases. V lost 5 bases and J lost 7; bases outside the gene matches: 5. This CDR3 has 14 residues. Germline loops: CDR1 MDHEN, CDR2 SYDVKM. The CDR3 loop reads CASSRQGALNEQFF. The CDR3 nucleotides read TGTGCCAGCAGTCGACAGGGGGCTCTTAATGAGCAGTTCTTC. Variable domain in full (rest from reference TRBV28 and TRBJ2-1): DVKVTQSSRYLVKRTGEKVFLECVQDMDHENMFWYRQDPGLGLRLIYFSYDVKMKEKGDIPEGYSVSREKKERFSLILESASTNQTSMYLCASSRQGALNEQFFGPGTRLTVL.

This clone occurred once. The chain is built from TRBV5-1 and TRBJ1-5; D gene ambiguous. V was shortened by 5 bases and J by 0 bases, with 12 bases between the two germline ends. The CDR3 runs to 15 residues. The germline CDR1 and CDR2 sequences are SGHRS and YFSETQ. The DNA for the CDR3 is TGCGCCAGCAGGGCAGGTGACGATAGCAATCAGCCCCAGCATTTT. It specifies CASRAGDDSNQPQHF.

The chain uses TRBV11-2 and TRBJ2-3; TRBD2 aligns across 9 bases. Germline V gives CDR1 SGHAT, CDR2 FQNNGV. The CDR3 consists of 14 residues. V trimming: 6 bases; J trimming: 3 bases; junction bases outside the gene matches: 4. CDR3 amino acids: CASRISGGTDTQYF. CDR3 bases: TGTGCCAGCAGGATCAGCGGGGGGACAGATACGCAGTATTTT.

This chain uses TRBV7-2 with TRBJ2-1, with 12 bases matching TRBD2. V dropped 6 bases and J dropped 6; count of bases not matched to a gene: 6. The CDR3 sequence is 15 residues long. The V gene's germline CDR1 is SGHTA and CDR2 FQGNSA. The CDR3, as DNA: TGTGCCAGCAGACTAGCGGGGGGCCCTTTCAATGAGCAGTTCTTC. This gives the protein CASRLAGGPFNEQFF.

The chain couples TRBV6-5 to TRBJ1-2, with 7 bases identical to TRBD1. The CDR3 spans 15 residues. Germline CDR1 reads MNHEY; CDR2 reads SVGAGI. The V gene end was trimmed by 7 bases and the J gene end by 4 bases; junction bases not matched to a gene: 12. The CDR3 nucleotides read TGTGCCAGCAATAGCTTACGACAGGGAAGCTATGGCTACACCTTC. This translates into CASNSLRQGSYGYTF.

V is TRBV11-3 and J is TRBJ2-3; 8 bases agree with TRBD2. The CDR3 is 13 residues long. Germline assignment: CDR1 SGHNT and CDR2 YENEEA. The J segment lost 11 bases and the V segment lost 5 bases, leaving 9 bases of the junction unmatched. CDR3 residues: CASSLSPGLVQYF. Written as DNA, the CDR3 is TGTGCCAGCAGCCTTTCGCCGGGACTAGTGCAGTATTTT. Full variable domain (outside the CDR3, taken from reference TRBV11-3 and TRBJ2-3): EAGVVQSPRYKIIEKKQPVAFWCNPISGHNTLYWYLQNLGQGPELLIRYENEEAVDDSQLPKDRFSAERLKGVDSTLKIQPAELGDSAVYLCASSLSPGLVQYFGPGTRLTVL.

This clone appeared a single time. The V gene is TRBV7-2, the J gene TRBJ2-6; D is ambiguous. CDR3 length equals 16 residues. Germline V lookup: CDR1 SGHTA, CDR2 FQGNSA. The germline V and J ends were trimmed by 2 bases and 0 bases, with 8 bases remaining between them. The CDR3 nucleotides read TGTGCCAGCAGCTTATGGGCCATCTCTGGGGCCAACGTCCTGACTTTC. It specifies CASSLWAISGANVLTF. The complete variable domain, with remaining parts taken from reference TRBV7-2 and TRBJ2-6, reads GAGVSQSPSNKVTEKGKDVELRCDPISGHTALYWYRQSLGQGLEFLIYFQGNSAPDKSGLPSDRFSAERTGGSVSTLTIQRTQQEDSAVYLCASSLWAISGANVLTFGAGSRLTVL.

This chain connects TRBV28 to TRBJ2-3; maybe TRBD2 (6 bases). The CDR3 is made up of 14 amino acids. Germline CDR1 reads MDHEN; CDR2 reads SYDVKM. V was clipped by 5 bases and J by 0 bases, with 9 bases between them. This chain's CDR3 is CASSPGLSTDTQYF. CDR3 nucleotides: TGTGCCAGCAGTCCGGGACTTAGCACAGATACGCAGTATTTT.